These 32 T cell receptor beta chains came from one sample sequenced in a study of PD-L1 blockade in urothelial cancer. Measured with immunoSEQ multiplex PCR; TCRdb has only the in-frame clones, and not every one. Among approximately 100,000 clones, 90% to 95% were seen once, and the ten largest hold around 0.92%. The sequenced sample was PBMCs, obtained around atezolizumab (anti-PD-L1) treatment. All receptors come from a woman older than 75 with urothelial cancer.

The chain links TRBV5-1 to TRBJ1-1; the D is unclear. V lost 0 bases and J 2 bases, leaving 14 bases between the germline ends. The CDR3 is made up of 16 amino acids. CDR1 and CDR2 (germline): SGHRS, YFSETQ. CDR3 sequence reads: CASSLVPGRINTEAFF. In DNA, the CDR3 is TGCGCCAGCAGCTTGGTCCCGGGGAGGATTAACACTGAAGCTTTCTTT.

The chain carries TRBV19 and TRBJ2-1; D may be TRBD1 (7 bases). Trimming removed 4 bases at V and 2 bases at J, with 12 bases between. Germline V gene sequence: CDR1 LNHDA, CDR2 SQIVND (reference sequence). The CDR3 totals 15 residues. Written as DNA, the CDR3 is TGTGCCAGTAGTACTCAGGGGGGAACCTACAATGAGCAGTTCTTC. It encodes CASSTQGGTYNEQFF.

This rearrangement joins TRBV7-6 to TRBJ2-2; D perhaps matches TRBD2 (6 bases). Germline CDR1 is SGHVS and CDR2 is FNYEAQ. The length of the CDR3 is 15 residues. Trimming pared 6 bases from V and 3 bases from J, leaving 14 bases between. Here the CDR3 reads CASRSAGPDTGELFF. CDR3 bases: TGTGCCAGCAGATCGGCGGGGCCTGACACCGGGGAGCTGTTTTTT.

The chain combines TRBV5-8 with TRBJ1-5; TRBD1 matches at 8 bases. The germline gives CDR1 SGHTS, CDR2 YDEGEE. CDR3 size: 14 residues. V gave up 3 bases and J gave up 6 bases; unmatched junction bases: 5. CDR3 bases: TGTGCCAGCAGCTCCGGACAGGGATTTCAGCCCCAGCATTTT. Protein sequence: CASSSGQGFQPQHF.

V gene TRBV7-9 combines with J gene TRBJ1-4, with 10 bases that match TRBD1. The CDR3 loop spans 16 amino acids. The germline CDR1 and CDR2 sequences are SEHNR and FQNEAQ (reference sequence). J was trimmed by 4 bases and V by 5 bases; bases with no gene match: 7. In DNA form, the CDR3 reads TGTGCCAGCAGCACCGGGACAGGGGTTAATAATGAAAAACTGTTTTTT. Residues: CASSTGTGVNNEKLFF.

The rearrangement links TRBV2 to TRBJ2-7, with 8 bases fitting TRBD1. Germline V lookup: CDR1 SNHLY, CDR2 FYNNEI. The CDR3 spans 13 residues. J was trimmed by 4 bases and V by 7 bases; bases with no gene match: 6. The CDR3 DNA reads as TGTGCCAGCACCCAGGACAGGGAGTACGAGCAGTACTTC. As protein: CASTQDREYEQYF.

The chain recombines TRBV15 with TRBJ2-1, with 7 bases aligning to TRBD2. The CDR3 extends over 16 amino acids. V gave up 6 bases and J gave up 3 bases; unmatched junction bases: 11. Germline loops: CDR1 LNHNV, CDR2 YYDKDF (reference sequence). CDR3 in amino acids: CATSRLSGTGYNEQFF. The CDR3 nucleotides read TGTGCCACCAGTCGGTTGAGCGGGACGGGCTACAATGAGCAGTTCTTC.

The chain recombines TRBV7-9 with TRBJ2-5, with TRBD2 matching over 7 bases. The CDR3 runs 16 residues. Losses at the gene ends were 4 bases for V and 7 bases for J; bases not matched to a gene: 15. CDR1 is SEHNR, CDR2 FQNEAQ, per germline (reference sequence). In nucleotides, the CDR3 is TGTGCCAGCAGCTCCGGCACGGGAGGACCCGCAGGGACCCAGTACTTC. It yields the protein CASSSGTGGPAGTQYF.

This sequence joins TRBV5-6 and TRBJ2-6, with D hard to call. The CDR3 totals 16 residues. V lost 3 bases to trimming and J lost 0 bases, with 10 bases between them. Germline V gives CDR1 SGHDT, CDR2 YYEEEE. DNA for the CDR3: TGTGCCAGCAGCTCCCGTCTAAGCTCTGGGGCCAACGTCCTGACTTTC. It codes for CASSSRLSSGANVLTF.

The V gene is TRBV9, the J gene TRBJ1-2, with 7 nucleotides matching TRBD1. Germline CDR1 reads SGDLS; CDR2 reads YYNGEE. This CDR3 has 12 residues. The V segment lost 4 bases and the J segment 5 bases; nucleotides outside the gene matches: 2. The CDR3 reads CASSLGQYGYTF. DNA for the CDR3: TGTGCCAGCAGCCTGGGACAGTATGGCTACACCTTC.

The chain carries TRBV6-5 and TRBJ2-1; 8 bases are a match to TRBD2. V gave up 0 bases and J gave up 0 bases; unmatched junction bases: 1. CDR1 is MNHEY and CDR2 is SVGAGI in the germline V gene. This CDR3 has 16 amino acids. CDR3 loop: CASSYSGTSSYNEQFF. CDR3 sequence (DNA): TGTGCCAGCAGTTACTCTGGGACTAGCTCCTACAATGAGCAGTTCTTC.

This clone came up a few times. The gene calls are TRBV2 and TRBJ1-5; D call uncertain. The V gene lost 6 bases and the J gene lost 3 bases, with 12 bases spanning the gap. The length of the CDR3 is 14 residues. Germline V gene sequence: CDR1 SNHLY, CDR2 FYNNEI. The CDR3 DNA reads TGTGCCAGCAGAAAGAGGGCTTTCAATCAGCCCCAGCATTTT. Translating it yields CASRKRAFNQPQHF.

This sequence joins TRBV19 and TRBJ2-1; 7 nucleotides match TRBD2. There are 16 residues in the CDR3. CDR1 and CDR2 from the germline V gene are LNHDA and SQIVND (reference sequence). V trimming: 5 bases; J trimming: 1 base; junction bases outside the gene matches: 8. Here the CDR3 reads CASSSPAGLSYNEQFF. The CDR3 nucleotides are TGTGCCAGTAGTTCCCCAGCGGGACTATCCTACAATGAGCAGTTCTTC.

In DNA form, the CDR3 reads TGCAGTGTGTCGGGAAGCAATGAGCAGTTCTTC. It specifies CSVSGSNEQFF. The chain has TRBV20-1 and TRBJ2-1; TRBD2 is a possible D gene (5 bases). Germline V gives CDR1 DFQATT, CDR2 SNEGSKA (reference sequence). This CDR3 comprises 11 residues. The V and J ends lost 7 bases and 6 bases respectively, with 10 bases between them.

The V and J genes are TRBV27 and TRBJ1-2; 9 bases are shared with TRBD1. J was trimmed by 5 bases and V by 2 bases; bases with no gene match: 9. The CDR3 is 16 residues long. Germline assignment: CDR1 MNHEY and CDR2 SMNVEV (reference sequence). CDR3 sequence: CASSLAKQGAAYGYTF. The CDR3 coding sequence is TGTGCCAGCAGTTTAGCTAAACAGGGGGCCGCTTATGGCTACACCTTC.

V gene TRBV7-7 combines with J gene TRBJ2-5, with 7 bases identical to TRBD1. V lost 3 bases to trimming and J lost 3 bases; unmatched junction nucleotides: 1. Germline CDR1 SSHAT, CDR2 FNYEAQ (reference sequence). CDR3 size: 13 residues. The CDR3 region is CASSFGTEETQYF. For the CDR3, the DNA is TGTGCCAGCAGCTTTGGGACAGAAGAGACCCAGTACTTC.

The chain links TRBV27 to TRBJ2-7; D gene ambiguous. CDR1 is MNHEY and CDR2 is SMNVEV in the germline V gene (reference sequence). The V end was cut by 3 bases, the J end by 0 bases, with 6 bases between. The CDR3 covers 13 residues. CDR3 in DNA: TGTGCCAGCAGTTTTTCGTTCTCCTACGAGCAGTACTTC. It specifies CASSFSFSYEQYF.

This CDR3 reads CASSLRDSTDYNYGYTF. CDR3 nucleotides: TGTGCCAGCAGTTTACGGGACAGCACCGATTATAACTATGGCTACACCTTC. The rearrangement links TRBV27 to TRBJ1-2, with TRBD1 identical over 7 bases. J was trimmed by 1 base and V by 2 bases; bases with no gene match: 10. This CDR3 has 17 residues. Germline lookup yields CDR1 MNHEY and CDR2 SMNVEV (reference sequence).

The chain recombines TRBV28 with TRBJ2-3; 7 positions agree with TRBD2. The CDR3 is 12 residues long. Losses at the gene ends were 3 bases for V and 12 bases for J; bases not matched to a gene: 6. Germline V gives CDR1 MDHEN, CDR2 SYDVKM. For the CDR3, the DNA is TGTGCCAGCAGTTTGACTAGCCAAATACAGTATTTT. It translates to CASSLTSQIQYF.

This chain joins TRBV29-1 and TRBJ2-3; TRBD1 might be the D (5 bases). V gave up 6 bases and J gave up 6 bases, with 10 bases separating them. The CDR3 is 11 residues long. Germline loops: CDR1 SQVTM, CDR2 ANQGSEA. The CDR3: CSVKGADTQYF. The CDR3 bases are TGCAGCGTCAAAGGGGCGGATACGCAGTATTTT.

This clone was recorded only once. This chain uses TRBV30 with TRBJ2-7, with no clear D. From germline, CDR1 is GTSNPN and CDR2 SVGIG (reference sequence). The CDR3 has 14 residues. Trimming removed 1 base at V and 2 bases at J, with 12 bases between. This CDR3 is CAWSGLQIPYEQYF. The CDR3 DNA is TGTGCCTGGAGTGGGTTACAGATCCCCTACGAGCAGTACTTC.

This clone was seen a handful of times. The chain joins TRBV4-1 to TRBJ1-1, with 7 bases identical to TRBD1. Losses at the gene ends were 1 base for V and 8 bases for J; bases not matched to a gene: 7. The CDR3 is made up of 14 amino acids. Germline CDR1 is MGHRA and CDR2 is YSYEKL. The CDR3, as DNA: TGCGCCAGCAGCCAAGGGGGACAGTCAAGAGAAGCTTTCTTT. Translated: CASSQGGQSREAFF.

The chain combines TRBV5-8 with TRBJ1-5; D call uncertain. The CDR3 consists of 15 residues. The V and J ends lost 0 bases and 0 bases respectively, with 7 bases between them. Germline CDR1 and CDR2: SGHTS and YDEGEE. The CDR3 sequence: CASSLDSYSNQPQHF. The DNA for the CDR3 is TGTGCCAGCAGCTTGGACAGCTATAGCAATCAGCCCCAGCATTTT. Full variable domain (outside the CDR3, taken from reference TRBV5-8 and TRBJ1-5): EAGVTQSPTHLIKTRGQQATLRCSPISGHTSVYWYQQALGLGLQFLLWYDEGEERNRGNFPPRFSGRQFPNYSSELNVNALELEDSALYLCASSLDSYSNQPQHFGDGTRLSIL.

The rearrangement joins TRBV16 to TRBJ1-4; 8 nucleotides align to TRBD1. Germline CDR1 is KGHSY and CDR2 is FQNENV. V was clipped by 5 bases and J by 8 bases; unmatched bases: 13. This CDR3 comprises 16 residues. DNA for the CDR3: TGTGCCAGCAGCTTACAGGACAGGGCGTTTAAGGAAAAACTGTTTTTT. As protein: CASSLQDRAFKEKLFF.

The CDR3, as DNA: TGTGCCAGCAACGACCCCCCCGGGAATAACTATGGCTACACCTTC. Translating gives CASNDPPGNNYGYTF. V gene TRBV2 combines with J gene TRBJ1-2; no reliable D call. The CDR3 is made up of 15 amino acids. Per the germline V gene, CDR1 is SNHLY and CDR2 is FYNNEI. The V end was cut by 7 bases, the J end by 1 base, with 16 bases between.

This chain links TRBV7-2 with TRBJ1-2, with 7 bases lining up with TRBD1. The V gene end was trimmed by 6 bases and the J gene end by 5 bases; junction bases not matched to a gene: 12. Per the germline V gene, CDR1 is SGHTA and CDR2 is FQGNSA. The CDR3 loop spans 15 amino acids. The CDR3 nucleotides read TGTGCCAGCAGTCCTACCGTTACAGGGGTGTATGGCTACACCTTC. Encoded protein: CASSPTVTGVYGYTF. Filled out from reference TRBV7-2 and TRBJ1-2, the complete variable domain reads GAGVSQSPSNKVTEKGKDVELRCDPISGHTALYWYRQSLGQGLEFLIYFQGNSAPDKSGLPSDRFSAERTGGSVSTLTIQRTQQEDSAVYLCASSPTVTGVYGYTFGSGTRLTVV.

The V call is TRBV7-6, the J call TRBJ1-1; a possible D gene is TRBD1 (6 bases). Trimming left V 1 base short and J 5 bases short, with 17 bases between. CDR1 and CDR2 from the germline V gene are SGHVS and FNYEAQ. CDR3 size: 16 residues. For the CDR3, the DNA is TGTGCCAGCAGCTTAGTACAGGGCAGGGCGGCGACTGAAGCTTTCTTT. Translating gives CASSLVQGRAATEAFF.

The chain links TRBV2 to TRBJ2-1, with 9 bases that match TRBD1. From germline, CDR1 is SNHLY and CDR2 FYNNEI. The junction had 10 bases not matched to a gene; V was cut back by 8 bases and J by 5 bases. The CDR3 runs to 15 residues. The CDR3 here is CASYPDRGENNEQFF. In DNA, the CDR3 is TGTGCCAGCTACCCGGACAGGGGAGAAAACAATGAGCAGTTCTTC.

V and J are TRBV2 and TRBJ2-1, with 9 bases identical to TRBD2. Unmatched junction bases numbered 8, after V lost 7 bases and J lost 7 bases. This CDR3 contains 14 residues. Germline loops: CDR1 SNHLY, CDR2 FYNNEI. The DNA for the CDR3 is TGTGCCAGCATTGGGCGGGAGGGCGGGAATGAGCAGTTCTTC. It specifies CASIGREGGNEQFF.

CDR3 sequence (DNA): TGTGCCAGCTCACGCGACAGCTACTACGAGCAGTACTTC. It yields the protein CASSRDSYYEQYF. The genes are TRBV18 and TRBJ2-7; a possible D gene is TRBD1 (5 bases). The V gene lost 4 bases and the J gene lost 3 bases, with 10 bases spanning the gap. The CDR3 has 13 residues. CDR1 and CDR2 from the germline V gene are KGHSH and LQKENI.

V gene TRBV28 combines with J gene TRBJ1-2, with TRBD1 identical over 9 bases. This CDR3 comprises 15 residues. Per germline, CDR1 MDHEN and CDR2 SYDVKM. V gave up 7 bases and J gave up 8 bases; unmatched junction bases: 14. In nucleotides, the CDR3 is TGTGCCAGCACCTCAAGTCCACAGGGGGCGGGGGGCTACACCTTC. Translating gives CASTSSPQGAGGYTF.

The chain joins TRBV19 to TRBJ2-1, with 14 bases matching TRBD2. Germline values: CDR1 LNHDA, CDR2 SQIVND (reference sequence). With V trimmed by 5 bases and J by 6 bases, 6 bases remained unmatched. This CDR3 region has 16 residues. As DNA, the CDR3 is TGTGCCAGTAGTGGACTAGCGGGAGGTAGGAGCAATGAGCAGTTCTTC. It is translated as CASSGLAGGRSNEQFF. Based on the CDR3 plus reference TRBV19 and TRBJ2-1, the full variable domain is DGGITQSPKYLFRKEGQNVTLSCEQNLNHDAMYWYRQDPGQGLRLIYYSQIVNDFQKGDIAEGYSVSREKKESFPLTVTSAQKNPTAFYLCASSGLAGGRSNEQFFGPGTRLTVL.